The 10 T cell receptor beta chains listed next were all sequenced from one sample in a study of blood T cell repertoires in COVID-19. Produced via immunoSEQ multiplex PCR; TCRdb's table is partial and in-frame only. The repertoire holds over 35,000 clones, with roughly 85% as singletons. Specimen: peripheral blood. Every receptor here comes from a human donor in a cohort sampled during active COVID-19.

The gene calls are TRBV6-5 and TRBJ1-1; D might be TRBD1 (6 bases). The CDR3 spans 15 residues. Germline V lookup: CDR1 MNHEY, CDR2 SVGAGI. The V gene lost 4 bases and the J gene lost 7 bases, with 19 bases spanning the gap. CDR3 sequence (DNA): TGTGCCAGCAGTTCCCCCCGGGTGGGGGCCAGTGAAGCTTTCTTT. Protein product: CASSSPRVGASEAFF.

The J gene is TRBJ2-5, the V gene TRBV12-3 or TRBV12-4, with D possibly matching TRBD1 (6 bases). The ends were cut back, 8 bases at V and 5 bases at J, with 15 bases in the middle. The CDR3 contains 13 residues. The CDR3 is CASGQGPSETQYF. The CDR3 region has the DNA TGTGCCAGCGGCCAGGGGCCCTCGGAGACCCAGTACTTC.

The CDR3 coding sequence is TGTGCCAGCAGCTTAGCGCCGGGACAGGCCTATGGCTACACCTTC. It codes for CASSLAPGQAYGYTF. This rearrangement joins TRBV7-9 to TRBJ1-2; 8 bases fit TRBD1. Germline CDR1 reads SEHNR; CDR2 reads FQNEAQ (reference sequence). The CDR3 totals 15 residues. Trimming took 0 bases from V and 4 from J; bases not matched to a gene: 4. The complete variable domain, with remaining parts taken from reference TRBV7-9 and TRBJ1-2, reads DTGVSQNPRHKITKRGQNVTFRCDPISEHNRLYWYRQTLGQGPEFLTYFQNEAQLEKSRLLSDRFSAERPKGSFSTLEIQRTEQGDSAMYLCASSLAPGQAYGYTFGSGTRLTVV.

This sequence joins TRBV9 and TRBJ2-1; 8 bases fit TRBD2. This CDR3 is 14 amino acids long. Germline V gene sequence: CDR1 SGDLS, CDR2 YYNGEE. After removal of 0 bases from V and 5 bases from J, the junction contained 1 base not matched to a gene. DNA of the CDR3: TGTGCCAGCAGCGTAGGGGGACTAGACAATGAGCAGTTCTTC. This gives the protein CASSVGGLDNEQFF.

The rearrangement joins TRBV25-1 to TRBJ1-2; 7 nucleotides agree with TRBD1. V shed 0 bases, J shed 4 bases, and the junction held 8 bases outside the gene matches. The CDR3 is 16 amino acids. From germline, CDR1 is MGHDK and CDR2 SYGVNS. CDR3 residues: CASSEYSGQVSYGYTF. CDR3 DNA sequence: TGTGCCAGCAGTGAATATTCCGGACAGGTCAGCTATGGCTACACCTTC.

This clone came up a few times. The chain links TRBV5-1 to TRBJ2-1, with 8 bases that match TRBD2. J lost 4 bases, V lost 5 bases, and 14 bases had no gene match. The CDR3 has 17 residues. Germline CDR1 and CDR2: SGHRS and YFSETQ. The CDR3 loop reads CASRPSLTGGSYNEQFF. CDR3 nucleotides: TGCGCCAGCAGGCCTTCCTTAACGGGGGGGTCATACAATGAGCAGTTCTTC.

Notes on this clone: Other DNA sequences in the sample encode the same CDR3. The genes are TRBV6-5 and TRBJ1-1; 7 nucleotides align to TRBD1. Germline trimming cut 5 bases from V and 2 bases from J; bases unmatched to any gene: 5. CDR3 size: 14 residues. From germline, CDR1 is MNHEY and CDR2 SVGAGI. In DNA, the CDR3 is TGTGCCAGCAGTCCCGGGACAGTAAACACTGAAGCTTTCTTT. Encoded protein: CASSPGTVNTEAFF.

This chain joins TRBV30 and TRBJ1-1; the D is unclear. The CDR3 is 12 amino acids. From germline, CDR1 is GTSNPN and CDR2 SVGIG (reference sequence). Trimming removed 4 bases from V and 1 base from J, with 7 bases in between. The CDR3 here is CAWTEENTEAFF. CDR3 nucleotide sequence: TGTGCCTGGACCGAGGAGAACACTGAAGCTTTCTTT.

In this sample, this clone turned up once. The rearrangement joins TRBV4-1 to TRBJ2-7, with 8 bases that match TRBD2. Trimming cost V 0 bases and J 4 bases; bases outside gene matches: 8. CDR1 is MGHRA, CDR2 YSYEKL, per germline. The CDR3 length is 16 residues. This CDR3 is CASSQDPSGRGYEQYF. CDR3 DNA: TGCGCCAGCAGCCAAGATCCCAGCGGGAGAGGATACGAGCAGTACTTC.

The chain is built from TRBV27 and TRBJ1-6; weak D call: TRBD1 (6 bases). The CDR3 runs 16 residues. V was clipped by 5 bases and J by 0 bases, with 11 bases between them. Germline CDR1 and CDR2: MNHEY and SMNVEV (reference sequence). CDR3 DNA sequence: TGTGCCAGCAGTCTTACAGGGATCTCCTATAATTCACCCCTCCACTTT. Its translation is CASSLTGISYNSPLHF.